This T cell receptor beta chain emerged from a study of shared clonotypes between healthy human individuals. Notes on the study in general: Sampling involved blood alone; tissue repertoires likely differ.

As concerns this clone: Its antigen is still unknown.

The quantity of DNA used in unsorted PBMC replicate PCRs was roughly 320 ng, corresponding to tens of thousands of T cell genomes. Clones were sequenced by immunoSEQ multiplex PCR, and TCRdb holds only the in-frame ones, with some missing. The sample consists of hundreds of thousands of clones, around 81% of them appearing once. Sequencing used PBMCs. This receptor was taken from a middle-aged woman in good health. Some clones in this sample may be carry-over from other donors' samples.

This CDR3 is CASSLGGAQGRETQYF. Here the CDR3 DNA reads TGCGCCAGCAGCTTGGGTGGGGCGCAGGGTAGGGAGACCCAGTACTTC. This chain connects TRBV5-1 to TRBJ2-5; tentative D call: TRBD1 (5 bases). Germline loops: CDR1 SGHRS, CDR2 YFSETQ. The ends were cut back, 0 bases at V and 5 bases at J, with 17 bases in the middle. CDR3 length: 16 amino acids.